This TCR beta chain derives from a study of regulatory T cells in long-lasting Graves disease. General study findings and limits: The study found lower TCR diversity in persistent Graves' patients than in newly diagnosed ones. Persistent patients shared some 2,900 public clonotypes among themselves. Newly diagnosed patients shared fewer, at roughly 900.

Time point denoted: newly diagnosed GD, antithyroid drugs for less than 3 months. RNA isolated from PBMCs was used to make the TCR library. This clonotype was counted at least ten times. Its target is unknown. The V end lost 4 bases, the J end lost 5 bases, and 14 bases lay between the germline ends. Germline V gene sequence: CDR1 MDHEN, CDR2 SYDVKM. CDR3 length equals 14 residues. Relying on iRepertoire HTBI primers and Arm-PCR of CDR3 regions, the team built TCR beta libraries. TCRdb re-derived calls from the multiplex PCR reads in MiXCR, one entry per CDR3 protein. The sample has 390,000 or so distinct CDR3 sequences; about 10% are singletons. This sample was also put to use in a study of T cells in Graves' hyperthyroidism and ophthalmopathy. Turning to that study: Within blood appeared most thyroid clonotypes that had expanded above 0.001.

The sample in question was peripheral blood mononuclear cells (PBMCs), obtained at new diagnosis, from a patient treated with antithyroid drugs. This receptor was identified in a woman between 18 and 29 years old with Graves disease. This chain links TRBV28 with TRBJ2-5, with D perhaps matching TRBD1 (5 bases). CDR3 nucleotide sequence: TGTGCCAGCAGTTATTCAGGGTATGGTGAGACCCAGTACTTC. Its protein is CASSYSGYGETQYF.